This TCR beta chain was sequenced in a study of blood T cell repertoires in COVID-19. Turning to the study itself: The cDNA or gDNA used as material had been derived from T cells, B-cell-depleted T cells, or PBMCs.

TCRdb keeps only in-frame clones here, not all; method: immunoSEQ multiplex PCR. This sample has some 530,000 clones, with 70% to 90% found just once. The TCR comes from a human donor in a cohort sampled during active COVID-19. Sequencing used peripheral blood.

The CDR3 DNA sequence: TGCAGCGTCCGCCGAAAGGGGGCCGGGGAGCTGTTTTTT. This encodes CSVRRKGAGELFF. The genes are TRBV29-1 and TRBJ2-2; D is possibly TRBD1 (6 bases). Germline loops: CDR1 SQVTM, CDR2 ANQGSEA. The V end was cut by 6 bases, the J end by 6 bases, with 14 bases between. The CDR3 runs to 13 residues.